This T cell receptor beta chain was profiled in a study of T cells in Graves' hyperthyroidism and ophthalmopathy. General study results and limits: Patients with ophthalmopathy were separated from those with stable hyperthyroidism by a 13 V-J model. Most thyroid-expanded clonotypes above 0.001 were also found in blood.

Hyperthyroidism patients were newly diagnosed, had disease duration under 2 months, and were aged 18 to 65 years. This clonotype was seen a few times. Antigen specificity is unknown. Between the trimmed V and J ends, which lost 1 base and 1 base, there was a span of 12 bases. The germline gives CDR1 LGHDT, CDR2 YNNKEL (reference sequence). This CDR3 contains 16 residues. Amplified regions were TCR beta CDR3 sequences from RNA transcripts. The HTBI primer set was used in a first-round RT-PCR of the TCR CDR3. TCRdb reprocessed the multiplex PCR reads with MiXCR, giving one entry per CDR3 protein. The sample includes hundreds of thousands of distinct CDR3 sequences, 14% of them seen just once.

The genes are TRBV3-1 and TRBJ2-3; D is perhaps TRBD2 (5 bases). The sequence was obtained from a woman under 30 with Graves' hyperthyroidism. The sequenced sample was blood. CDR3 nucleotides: TGTGCCAGCAGCCAAGCCACCGACGGGGGCACAGATACGCAGTATTTT. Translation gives CASSQATDGGTDTQYF.